This T cell receptor (beta chain) was identified in a study of shared clonotypes between healthy human individuals. V was clipped by 3 bases and J by 2 bases; unmatched bases: 6. The CDR3 runs 15 residues. The V gene's germline CDR1 is KGHSH and CDR2 LQKENI. General observations from the study: Limitation of the genetic and exposure-history diversity represented came from the few donors. Naive CD4 clonotypes overlapped across a handful of donors at around 4.7%. Clonotypes shared by all four donors outscored non-shared clonotypes in generation probability. Among donors, clonotype sharing was expected to be affected by sequencing depth.

Sequenced by immunoSEQ multiplex PCR; TCRdb stores in-frame clones only, minus some. The table includes 2 million to 2.5 million clones, around 95% detected once. In the case of this clone: Its specificity is not known.

The sequence derives from a man between 18 and 29 years old in good health. The chain joins TRBV18 to TRBJ1-1, with TRBD1 matching over 7 bases. The sequenced sample consisted of naive CD4+ T cells sorted from blood. Specified subset: CD45RA+ positively selected. The CDR3 protein is CASSPKGQRNTEAFF. In DNA form, the CDR3 reads TGTGCCAGCTCACCTAAGGGACAGAGAAACACTGAAGCTTTCTTT. The full variable domain, with the rest looked up from reference TRBV18 and TRBJ1-1, is NAGVMQNPRHLVRRRGQEARLRCSPMKGHSHVYWYRQLPEEGLKFMVYLQKENIIDESGMPKERFSAEFPKEGPSILRIQQVVRGDSAAYFCASSPKGQRNTEAFFGQGTRLTVV.